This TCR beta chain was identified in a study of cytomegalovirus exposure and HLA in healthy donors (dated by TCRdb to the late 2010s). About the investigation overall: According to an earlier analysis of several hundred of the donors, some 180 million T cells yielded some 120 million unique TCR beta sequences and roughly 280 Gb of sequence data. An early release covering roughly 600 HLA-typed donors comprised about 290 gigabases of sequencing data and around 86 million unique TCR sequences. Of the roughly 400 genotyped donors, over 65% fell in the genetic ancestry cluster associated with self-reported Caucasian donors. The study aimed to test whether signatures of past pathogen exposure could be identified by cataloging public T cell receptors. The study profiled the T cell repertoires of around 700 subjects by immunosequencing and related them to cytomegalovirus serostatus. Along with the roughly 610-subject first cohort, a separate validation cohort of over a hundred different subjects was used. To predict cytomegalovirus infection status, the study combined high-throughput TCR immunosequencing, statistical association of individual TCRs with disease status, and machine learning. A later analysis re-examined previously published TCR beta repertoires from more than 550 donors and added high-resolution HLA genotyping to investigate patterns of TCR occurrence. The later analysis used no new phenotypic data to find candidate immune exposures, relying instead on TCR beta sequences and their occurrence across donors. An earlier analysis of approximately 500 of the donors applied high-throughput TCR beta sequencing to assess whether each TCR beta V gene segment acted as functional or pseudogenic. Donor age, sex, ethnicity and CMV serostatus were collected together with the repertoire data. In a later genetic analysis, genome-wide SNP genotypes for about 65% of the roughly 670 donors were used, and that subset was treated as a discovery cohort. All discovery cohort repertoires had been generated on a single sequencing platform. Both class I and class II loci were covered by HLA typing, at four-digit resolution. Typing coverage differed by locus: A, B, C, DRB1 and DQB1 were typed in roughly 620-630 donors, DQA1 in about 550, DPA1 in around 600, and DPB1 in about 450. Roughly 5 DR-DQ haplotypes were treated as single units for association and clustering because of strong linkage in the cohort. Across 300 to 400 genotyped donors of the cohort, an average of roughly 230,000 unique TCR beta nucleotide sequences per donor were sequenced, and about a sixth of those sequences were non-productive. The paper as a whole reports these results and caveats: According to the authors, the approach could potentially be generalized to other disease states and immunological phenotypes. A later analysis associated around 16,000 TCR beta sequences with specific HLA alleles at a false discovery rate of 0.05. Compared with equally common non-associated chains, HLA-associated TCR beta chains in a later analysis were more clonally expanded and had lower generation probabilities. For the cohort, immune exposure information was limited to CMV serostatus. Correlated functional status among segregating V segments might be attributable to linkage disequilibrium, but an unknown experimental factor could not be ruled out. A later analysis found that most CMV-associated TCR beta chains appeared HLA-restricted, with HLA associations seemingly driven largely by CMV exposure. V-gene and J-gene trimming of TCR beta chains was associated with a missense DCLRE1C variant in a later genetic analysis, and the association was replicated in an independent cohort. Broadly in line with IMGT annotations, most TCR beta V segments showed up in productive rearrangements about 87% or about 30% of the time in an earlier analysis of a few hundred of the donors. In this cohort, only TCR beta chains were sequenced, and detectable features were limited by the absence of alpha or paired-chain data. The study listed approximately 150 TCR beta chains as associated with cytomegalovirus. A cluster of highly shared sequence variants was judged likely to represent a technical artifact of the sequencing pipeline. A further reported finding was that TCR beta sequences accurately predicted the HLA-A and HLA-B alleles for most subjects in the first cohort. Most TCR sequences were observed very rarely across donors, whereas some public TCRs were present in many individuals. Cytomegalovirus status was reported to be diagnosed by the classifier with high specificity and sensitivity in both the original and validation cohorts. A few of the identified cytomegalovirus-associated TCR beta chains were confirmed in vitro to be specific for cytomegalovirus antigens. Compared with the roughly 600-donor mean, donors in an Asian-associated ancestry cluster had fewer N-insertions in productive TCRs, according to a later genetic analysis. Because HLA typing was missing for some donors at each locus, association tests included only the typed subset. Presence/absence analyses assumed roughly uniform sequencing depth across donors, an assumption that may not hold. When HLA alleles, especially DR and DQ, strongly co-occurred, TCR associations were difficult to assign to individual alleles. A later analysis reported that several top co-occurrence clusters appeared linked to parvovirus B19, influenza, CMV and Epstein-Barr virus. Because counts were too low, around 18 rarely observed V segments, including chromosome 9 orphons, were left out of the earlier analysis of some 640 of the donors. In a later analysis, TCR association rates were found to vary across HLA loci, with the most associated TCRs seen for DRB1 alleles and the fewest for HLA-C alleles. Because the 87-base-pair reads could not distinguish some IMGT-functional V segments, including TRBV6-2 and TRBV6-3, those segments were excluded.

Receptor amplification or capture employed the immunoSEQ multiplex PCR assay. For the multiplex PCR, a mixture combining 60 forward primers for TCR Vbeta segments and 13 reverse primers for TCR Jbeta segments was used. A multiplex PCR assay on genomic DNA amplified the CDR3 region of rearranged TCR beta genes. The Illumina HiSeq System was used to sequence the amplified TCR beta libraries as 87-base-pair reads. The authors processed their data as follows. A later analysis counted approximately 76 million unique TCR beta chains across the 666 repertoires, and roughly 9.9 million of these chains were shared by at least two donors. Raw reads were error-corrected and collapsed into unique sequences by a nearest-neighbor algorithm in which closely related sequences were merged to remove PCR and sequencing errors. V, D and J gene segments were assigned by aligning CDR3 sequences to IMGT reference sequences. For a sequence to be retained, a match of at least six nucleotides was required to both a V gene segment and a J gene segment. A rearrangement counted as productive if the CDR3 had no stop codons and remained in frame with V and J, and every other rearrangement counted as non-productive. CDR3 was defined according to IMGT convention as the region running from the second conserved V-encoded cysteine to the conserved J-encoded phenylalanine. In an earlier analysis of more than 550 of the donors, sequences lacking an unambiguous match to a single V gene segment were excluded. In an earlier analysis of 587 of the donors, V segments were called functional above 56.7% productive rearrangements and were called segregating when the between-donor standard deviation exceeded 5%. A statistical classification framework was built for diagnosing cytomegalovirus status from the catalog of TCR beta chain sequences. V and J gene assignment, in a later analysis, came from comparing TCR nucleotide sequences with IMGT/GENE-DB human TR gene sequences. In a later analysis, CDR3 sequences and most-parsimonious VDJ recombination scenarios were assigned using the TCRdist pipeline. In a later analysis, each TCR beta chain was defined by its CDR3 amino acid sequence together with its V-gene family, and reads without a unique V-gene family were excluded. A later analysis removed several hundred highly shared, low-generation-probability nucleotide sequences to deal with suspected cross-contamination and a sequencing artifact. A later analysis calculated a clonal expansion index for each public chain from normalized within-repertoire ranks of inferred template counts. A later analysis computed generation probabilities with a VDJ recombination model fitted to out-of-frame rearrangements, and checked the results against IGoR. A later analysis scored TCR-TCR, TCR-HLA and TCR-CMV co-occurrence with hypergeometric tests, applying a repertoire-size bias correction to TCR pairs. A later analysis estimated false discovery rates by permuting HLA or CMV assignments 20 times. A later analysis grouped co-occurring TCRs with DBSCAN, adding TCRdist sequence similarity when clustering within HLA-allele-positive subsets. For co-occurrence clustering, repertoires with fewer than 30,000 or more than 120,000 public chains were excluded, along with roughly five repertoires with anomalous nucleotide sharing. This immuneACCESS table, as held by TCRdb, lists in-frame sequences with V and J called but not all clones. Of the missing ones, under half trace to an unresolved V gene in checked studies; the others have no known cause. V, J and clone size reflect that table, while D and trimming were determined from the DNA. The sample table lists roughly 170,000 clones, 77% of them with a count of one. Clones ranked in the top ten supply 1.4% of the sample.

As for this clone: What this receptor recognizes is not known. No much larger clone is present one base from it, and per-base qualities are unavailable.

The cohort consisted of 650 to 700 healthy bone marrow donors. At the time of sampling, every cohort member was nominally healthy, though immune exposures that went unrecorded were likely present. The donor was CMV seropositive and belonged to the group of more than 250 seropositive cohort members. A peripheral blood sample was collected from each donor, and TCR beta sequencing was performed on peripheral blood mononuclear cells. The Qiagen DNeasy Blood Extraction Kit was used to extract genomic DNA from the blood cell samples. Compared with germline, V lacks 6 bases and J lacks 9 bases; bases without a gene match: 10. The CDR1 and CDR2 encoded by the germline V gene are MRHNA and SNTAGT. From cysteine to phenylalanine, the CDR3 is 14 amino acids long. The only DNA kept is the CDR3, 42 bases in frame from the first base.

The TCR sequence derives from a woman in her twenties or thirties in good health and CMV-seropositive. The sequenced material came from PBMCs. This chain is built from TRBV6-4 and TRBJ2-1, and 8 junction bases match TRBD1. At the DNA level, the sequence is TGTGCCAGCAGCGACCTGGGACAGGAGGGTGAGCAGTTCTTC. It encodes CASSDLGQEGEQFF.